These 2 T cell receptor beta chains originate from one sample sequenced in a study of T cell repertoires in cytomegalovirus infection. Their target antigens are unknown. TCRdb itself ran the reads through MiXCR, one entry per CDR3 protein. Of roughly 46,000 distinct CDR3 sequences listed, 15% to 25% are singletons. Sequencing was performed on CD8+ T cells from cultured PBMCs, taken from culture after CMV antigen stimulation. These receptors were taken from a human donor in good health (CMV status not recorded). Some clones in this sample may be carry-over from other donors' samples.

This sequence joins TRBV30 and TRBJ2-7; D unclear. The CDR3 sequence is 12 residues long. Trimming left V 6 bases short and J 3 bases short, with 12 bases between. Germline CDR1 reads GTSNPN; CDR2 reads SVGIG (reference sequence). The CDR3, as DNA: TGTGCCTGTTCGACGCTTAACTACGAGCAGTACTTC. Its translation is CACSTLNYEQYF.

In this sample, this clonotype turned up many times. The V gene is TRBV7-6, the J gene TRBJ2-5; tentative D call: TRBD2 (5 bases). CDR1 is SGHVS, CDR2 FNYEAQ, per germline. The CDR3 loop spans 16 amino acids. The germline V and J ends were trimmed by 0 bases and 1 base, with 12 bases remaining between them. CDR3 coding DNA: TGTGCCAGCAGCTTAGCAGAGGGCGGTCCCCAAGAGACCCAGTACTTC. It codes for CASSLAEGGPQETQYF.